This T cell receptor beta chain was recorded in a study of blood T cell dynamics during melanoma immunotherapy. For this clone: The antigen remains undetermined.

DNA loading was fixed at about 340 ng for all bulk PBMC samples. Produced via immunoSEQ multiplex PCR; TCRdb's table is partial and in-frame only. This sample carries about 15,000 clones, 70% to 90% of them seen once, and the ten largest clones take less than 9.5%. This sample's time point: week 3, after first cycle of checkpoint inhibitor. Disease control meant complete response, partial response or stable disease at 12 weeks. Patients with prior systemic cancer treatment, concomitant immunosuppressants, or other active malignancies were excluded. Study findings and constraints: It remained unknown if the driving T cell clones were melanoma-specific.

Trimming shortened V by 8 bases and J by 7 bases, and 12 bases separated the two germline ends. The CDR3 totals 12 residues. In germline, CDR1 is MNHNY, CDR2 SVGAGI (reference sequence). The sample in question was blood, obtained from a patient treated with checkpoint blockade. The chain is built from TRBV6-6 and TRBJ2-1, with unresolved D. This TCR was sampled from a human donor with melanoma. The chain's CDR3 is CASGLGQNEQFF. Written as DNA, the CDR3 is TGTGCCAGCGGGCTAGGTCAAAATGAGCAGTTCTTC.